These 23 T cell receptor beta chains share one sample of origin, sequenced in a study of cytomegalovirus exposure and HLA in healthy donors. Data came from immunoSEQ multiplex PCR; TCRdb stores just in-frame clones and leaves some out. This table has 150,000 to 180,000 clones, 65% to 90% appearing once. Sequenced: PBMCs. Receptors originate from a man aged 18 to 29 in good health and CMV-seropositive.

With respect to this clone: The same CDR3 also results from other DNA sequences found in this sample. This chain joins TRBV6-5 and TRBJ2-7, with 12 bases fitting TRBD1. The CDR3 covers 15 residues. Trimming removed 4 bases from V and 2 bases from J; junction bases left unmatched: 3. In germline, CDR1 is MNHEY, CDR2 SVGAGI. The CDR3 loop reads CASSSGTGGPYEQYF. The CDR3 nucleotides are TGTGCCAGCAGTTCCGGGACAGGGGGCCCCTACGAGCAGTACTTC.

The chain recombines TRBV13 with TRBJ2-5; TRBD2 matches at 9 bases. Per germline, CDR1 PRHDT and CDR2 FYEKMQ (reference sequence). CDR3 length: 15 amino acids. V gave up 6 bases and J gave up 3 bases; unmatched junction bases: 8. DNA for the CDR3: TGTGCCAGCAGTAAAAGAGCGGGGGGAGAAGAGACCCAGTACTTC. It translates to CASSKRAGGEETQYF. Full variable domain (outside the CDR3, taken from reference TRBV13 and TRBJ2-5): AAGVIQSPRHLIKEKRETATLKCYPIPRHDTVYWYQQGPGQDPQFLISFYEKMQSDKGSIPDRFSAQQFSDYHSELNMSSLELGDSALYFCASSKRAGGEETQYFGPGTRLLVL.

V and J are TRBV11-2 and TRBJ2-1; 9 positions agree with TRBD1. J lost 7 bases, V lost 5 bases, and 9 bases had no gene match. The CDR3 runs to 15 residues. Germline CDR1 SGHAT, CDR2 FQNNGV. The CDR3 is CASSPAGTGNNEQFF. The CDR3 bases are TGTGCCAGCAGCCCAGCCGGGACAGGGAATAATGAGCAGTTCTTC.

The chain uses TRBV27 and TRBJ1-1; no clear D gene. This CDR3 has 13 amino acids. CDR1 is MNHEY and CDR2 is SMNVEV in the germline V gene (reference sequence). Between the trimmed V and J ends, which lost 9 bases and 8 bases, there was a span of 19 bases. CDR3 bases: TGTGCCAGTACCCCGGGAGCGGGGTTGGAAGCTTTCTTT. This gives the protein CASTPGAGLEAFF.

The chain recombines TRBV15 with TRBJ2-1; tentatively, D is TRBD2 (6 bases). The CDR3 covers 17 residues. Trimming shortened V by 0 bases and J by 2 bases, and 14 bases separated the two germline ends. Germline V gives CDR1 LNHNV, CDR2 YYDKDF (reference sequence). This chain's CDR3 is CATSRDSLTRTYNEQFF. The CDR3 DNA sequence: TGTGCCACCAGCAGAGATTCCCTGACTAGAACCTACAATGAGCAGTTCTTC.

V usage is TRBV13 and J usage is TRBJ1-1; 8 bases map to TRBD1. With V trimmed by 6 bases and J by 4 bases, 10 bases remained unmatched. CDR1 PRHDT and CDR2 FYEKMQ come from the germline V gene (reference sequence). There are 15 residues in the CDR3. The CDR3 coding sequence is TGTGCCAGCAGATACACAGGGGGTTTCAGCACTGAAGCTTTCTTT. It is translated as CASRYTGGFSTEAFF.

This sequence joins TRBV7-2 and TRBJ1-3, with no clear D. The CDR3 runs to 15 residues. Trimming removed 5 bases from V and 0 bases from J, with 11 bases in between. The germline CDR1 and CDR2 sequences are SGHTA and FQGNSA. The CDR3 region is CASSPQSSSGNTIYF. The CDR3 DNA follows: TGTGCCAGCAGCCCACAGTCCAGCTCTGGAAACACCATATATTTT.

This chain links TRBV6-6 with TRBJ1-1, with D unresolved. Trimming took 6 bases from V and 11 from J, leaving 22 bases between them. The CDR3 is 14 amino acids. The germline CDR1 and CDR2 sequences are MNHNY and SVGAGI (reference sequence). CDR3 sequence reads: CASSDSIFQATAFF. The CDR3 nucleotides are TGTGCCAGCAGCGATTCCATATTCCAGGCAACCGCTTTCTTT.

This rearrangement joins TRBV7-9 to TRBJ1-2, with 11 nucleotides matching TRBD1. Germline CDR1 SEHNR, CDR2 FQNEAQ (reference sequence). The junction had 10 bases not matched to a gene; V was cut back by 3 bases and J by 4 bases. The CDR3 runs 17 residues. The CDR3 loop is CASSFGSGQGAFYGYTF. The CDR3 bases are TGTGCCAGCAGCTTCGGATCTGGACAGGGGGCGTTCTATGGCTACACCTTC.

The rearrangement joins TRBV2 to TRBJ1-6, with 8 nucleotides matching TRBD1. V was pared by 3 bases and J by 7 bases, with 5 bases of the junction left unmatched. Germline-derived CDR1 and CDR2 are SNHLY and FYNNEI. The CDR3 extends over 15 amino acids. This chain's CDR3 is CASSDQGARNSPLHF. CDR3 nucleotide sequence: TGTGCCAGCAGTGACCAGGGGGCAAGAAATTCACCCCTCCACTTT. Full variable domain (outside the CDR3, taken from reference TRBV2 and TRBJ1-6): EPEVTQTPSHQVTQMGQEVILRCVPISNHLYFYWYRQILGQKVEFLVSFYNNEISEKSEIFDDQFSVERPDGSNFTLKIRSTKLEDSAMYFCASSDQGARNSPLHFGNGTRLTVT.

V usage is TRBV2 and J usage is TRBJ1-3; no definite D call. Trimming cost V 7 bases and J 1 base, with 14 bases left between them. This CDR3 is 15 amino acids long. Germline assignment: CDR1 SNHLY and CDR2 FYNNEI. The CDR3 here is CASTTRRGSGNTIYF. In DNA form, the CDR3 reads TGTGCCAGCACTACAAGACGCGGTTCTGGAAACACCATATATTTT.

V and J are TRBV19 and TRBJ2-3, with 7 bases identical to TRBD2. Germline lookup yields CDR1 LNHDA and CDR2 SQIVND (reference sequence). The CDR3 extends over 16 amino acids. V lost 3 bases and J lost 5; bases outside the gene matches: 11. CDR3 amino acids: CASSIRLAELGDTQYF. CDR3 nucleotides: TGTGCCAGTAGTATTCGGCTAGCGGAGCTAGGAGATACGCAGTATTTT.

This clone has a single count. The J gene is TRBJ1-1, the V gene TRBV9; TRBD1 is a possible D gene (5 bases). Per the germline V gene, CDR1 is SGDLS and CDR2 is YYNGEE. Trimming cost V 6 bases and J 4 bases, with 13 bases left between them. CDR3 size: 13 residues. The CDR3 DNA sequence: TGTGCCAGCACTCAGGCAGGGTCCACTGAAGCTTTCTTT. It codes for CASTQAGSTEAFF.

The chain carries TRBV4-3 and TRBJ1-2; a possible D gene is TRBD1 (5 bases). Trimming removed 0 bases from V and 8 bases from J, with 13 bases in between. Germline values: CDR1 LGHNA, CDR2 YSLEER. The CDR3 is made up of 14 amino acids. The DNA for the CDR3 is TGCGCCAGCAGCCAAGAAGGGGATCACGGCGGCTACACCTTC. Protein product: CASSQEGDHGGYTF.

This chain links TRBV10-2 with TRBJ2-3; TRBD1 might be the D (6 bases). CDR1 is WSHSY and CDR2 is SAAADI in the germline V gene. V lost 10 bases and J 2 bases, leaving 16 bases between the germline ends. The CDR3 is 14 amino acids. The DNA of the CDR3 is TGCGCCACCGCCGACAGGTTCCCCACAGATACGCAGTATTTT. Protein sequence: CATADRFPTDTQYF.

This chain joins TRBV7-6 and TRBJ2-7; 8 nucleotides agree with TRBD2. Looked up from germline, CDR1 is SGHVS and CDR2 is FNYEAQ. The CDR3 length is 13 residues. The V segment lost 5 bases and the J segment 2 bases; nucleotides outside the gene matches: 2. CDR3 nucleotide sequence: TGTGCCAGCAGCCAGGGACTAGCCTACGAGCAGTACTTC. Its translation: CASSQGLAYEQYF.

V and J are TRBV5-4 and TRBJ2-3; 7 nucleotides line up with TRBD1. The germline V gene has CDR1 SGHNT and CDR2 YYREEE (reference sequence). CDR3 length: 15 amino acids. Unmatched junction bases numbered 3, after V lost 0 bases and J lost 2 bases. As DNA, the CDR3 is TGTGCCAGCAGCTTGGGGGGACAGATCACAGATACGCAGTATTTT. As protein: CASSLGGQITDTQYF.

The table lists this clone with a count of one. DNA for the CDR3: TGTGCCAGCAGTACCACCGTGATCGGGGACTATGGCTACACCTTC. Translating it yields CASSTTVIGDYGYTF. This rearrangement joins TRBV27 to TRBJ1-2, with D unresolved. Trimming removed 5 bases at V and 3 bases at J, with 16 bases between. Germline lookup yields CDR1 MNHEY and CDR2 SMNVEV (reference sequence). The CDR3 has 15 residues.

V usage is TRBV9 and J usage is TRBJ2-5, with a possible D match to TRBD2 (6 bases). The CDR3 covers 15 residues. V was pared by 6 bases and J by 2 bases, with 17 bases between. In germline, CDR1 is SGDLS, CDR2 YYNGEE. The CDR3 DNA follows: TGTGCCAGCAATTATGGCGGGGATAAGCAAGAGACCCAGTACTTC. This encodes CASNYGGDKQETQYF.

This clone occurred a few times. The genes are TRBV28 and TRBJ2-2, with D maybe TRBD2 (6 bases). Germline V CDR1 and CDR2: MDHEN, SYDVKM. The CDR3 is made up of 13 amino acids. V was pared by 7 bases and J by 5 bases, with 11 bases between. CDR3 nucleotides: TGTGCCAGCAAGCGGGCAGGGACCGGGGAGCTGTTTTTT. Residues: CASKRAGTGELFF.

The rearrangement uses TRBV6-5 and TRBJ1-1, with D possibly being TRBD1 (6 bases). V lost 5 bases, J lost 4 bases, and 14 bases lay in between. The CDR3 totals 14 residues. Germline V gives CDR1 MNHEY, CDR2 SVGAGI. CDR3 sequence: CASSRLDSLTEAFF. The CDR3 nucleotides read TGTGCCAGCAGTCGATTGGACAGCCTCACTGAAGCTTTCTTT.

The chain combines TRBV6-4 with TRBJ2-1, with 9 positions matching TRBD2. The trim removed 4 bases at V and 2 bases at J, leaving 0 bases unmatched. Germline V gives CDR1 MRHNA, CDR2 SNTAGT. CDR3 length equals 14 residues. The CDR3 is CASSGLAAYNEQFF. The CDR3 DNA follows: TGTGCCAGCAGTGGACTAGCGGCCTACAATGAGCAGTTCTTC.

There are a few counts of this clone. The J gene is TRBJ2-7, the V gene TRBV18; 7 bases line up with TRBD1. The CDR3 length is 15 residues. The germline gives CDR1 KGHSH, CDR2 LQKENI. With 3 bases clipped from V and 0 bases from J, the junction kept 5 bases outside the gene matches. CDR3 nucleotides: TGTGCCAGCTCACCCCTCGACAGGGCCTCCTACGAGCAGTACTTC. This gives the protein CASSPLDRASYEQYF.